This paragraph reports one T cell receptor (beta chain). The data derive from a study of blood T cell repertoires in COVID-19. Study information: In each case, the material was cDNA or gDNA derived from T cells, B-cell-depleted T cells, or PBMCs.

TCRdb's table, derived via immunoSEQ multiplex PCR, lists solely in-frame clones and lacks some. The sample contains fewer than 60,000 clones, roughly 87% of which appear only once. Sequencing input: peripheral blood. The sequence was collected from a human donor with acute or convalescent COVID-19. The donor label of this sample is uncertain.

This CDR3 reads CASSGESYEQYF. In DNA, the CDR3 is TGTGCCAGTAGCGGGGAGAGCTACGAGCAGTACTTC. The genes are TRBV19 and TRBJ2-7, with D perhaps matching TRBD2 (5 bases). Germline CDR1 is LNHDA and CDR2 is SQIVND (reference sequence). The CDR3 covers 12 residues. Trimming removed 6 bases at V and 3 bases at J, with 9 bases between.